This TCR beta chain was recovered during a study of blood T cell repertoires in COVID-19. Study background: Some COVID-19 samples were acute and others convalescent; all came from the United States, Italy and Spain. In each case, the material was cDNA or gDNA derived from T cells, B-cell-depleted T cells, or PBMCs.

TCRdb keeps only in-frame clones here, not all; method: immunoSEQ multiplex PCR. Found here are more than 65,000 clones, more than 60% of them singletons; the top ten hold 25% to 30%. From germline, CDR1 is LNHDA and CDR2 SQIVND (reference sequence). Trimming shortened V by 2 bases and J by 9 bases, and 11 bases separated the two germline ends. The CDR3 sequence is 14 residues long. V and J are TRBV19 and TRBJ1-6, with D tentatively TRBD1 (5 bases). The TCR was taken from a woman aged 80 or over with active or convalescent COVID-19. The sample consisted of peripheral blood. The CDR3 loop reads CASSIQRDPSPLHF. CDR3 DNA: TGTGCCAGTAGTATACAGCGGGACCCTTCACCCCTCCACTTT. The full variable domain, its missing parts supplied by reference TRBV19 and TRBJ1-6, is DGGITQSPKYLFRKEGQNVTLSCEQNLNHDAMYWYRQDPGQGLRLIYYSQIVNDFQKGDIAEGYSVSREKKESFPLTVTSAQKNPTAFYLCASSIQRDPSPLHFGNGTRLTVT.